The subject of this entry is one TCR beta chain. The data derive from a study of blood T cell repertoires in COVID-19. Study at large: COVID-19 samples collected from the United States, Italy and Spain covered acute and convalescent phases. Nucleic acid was either cDNA or gDNA, and it came from T cells, B-cell-depleted T cells, or PBMCs.

CDR1 KGHDR and CDR2 SFDVKD come from the germline V gene. V lost 1 base, J lost 12 bases, and 18 bases lay in between. The CDR3 is 15 amino acids. Per the authors' pipeline: How many nucleated cells were present was estimated from reference gene primer amplification. Measured with immunoSEQ multiplex PCR; TCRdb has only the in-frame clones, and not every one. V, J and clone size are those of that table, while D and trimming were read from the DNA. The table has more than 100,000 clones, roughly 90% seen once; the top ten hold approximately 3.4%. The TCR comes from a woman aged 55-70 years with acute or convalescent COVID-19. The sequenced sample consisted of peripheral blood. The V gene is TRBV24-1, the J gene TRBJ2-1, with a tentative D call TRBD2 (6 bases). The chain's CDR3 is CATSDFAGSSGGQFF. CDR3 coding DNA: TGTGCCACCAGTGATTTTGCGGGATCCTCGGGCGGGCAGTTCTTC.